This T cell receptor beta chain was observed in a study of blood T cell repertoires in COVID-19. Study as a whole: The study drew acute and convalescent COVID-19 samples from the United States, Italy and Spain.

Germline V gene lookup returns CDR1 SGHNT and CDR2 YYREEE (reference sequence). This CDR3 comprises 17 residues. Losses at the gene ends were 4 bases for V and 6 bases for J; bases not matched to a gene: 11. Participants spanned ages roughly 18 to 90 years and resided in roughly 26 US areas. Cohort 3 donors counted as recovered after two negative PCRs, clearance, or resolved symptoms. Study processing details: Scientists estimated how many nucleated cells there were by amplifying reference gene primers. Method: immunoSEQ multiplex PCR; TCRdb's copy keeps in-frame clones and lacks some. That table supplies the V and J calls and clone size; D and trimming were determined from the DNA. Counted here are over 200,000 clones, around 88% occurring once; the ten biggest clones make up under 10%.

Material for sequencing was PBMCs or T cells enriched from blood (not recorded which). The chain recombines TRBV5-4 with TRBJ2-2; 11 bases line up with TRBD2. This receptor was obtained from a man aged 35-49 years who had recovered from COVID-19. As DNA, the CDR3 is TGTGCCAGCAGCCCTTTAGCGGGAGGGGTTGTGTCCGGGGAGCTGTTTTTT. This translates into CASSPLAGGVVSGELFF. The full variable domain, its missing parts supplied by reference TRBV5-4 and TRBJ2-2, is ETGVTQSPTHLIKTRGQQVTLRCSSQSGHNTVSWYQQALGQGPQFIFQYYREEENGRGNFPPRFSGLQFPNYSSELNVNALELDDSALYLCASSPLAGGVVSGELFFGEGSRLTVL.